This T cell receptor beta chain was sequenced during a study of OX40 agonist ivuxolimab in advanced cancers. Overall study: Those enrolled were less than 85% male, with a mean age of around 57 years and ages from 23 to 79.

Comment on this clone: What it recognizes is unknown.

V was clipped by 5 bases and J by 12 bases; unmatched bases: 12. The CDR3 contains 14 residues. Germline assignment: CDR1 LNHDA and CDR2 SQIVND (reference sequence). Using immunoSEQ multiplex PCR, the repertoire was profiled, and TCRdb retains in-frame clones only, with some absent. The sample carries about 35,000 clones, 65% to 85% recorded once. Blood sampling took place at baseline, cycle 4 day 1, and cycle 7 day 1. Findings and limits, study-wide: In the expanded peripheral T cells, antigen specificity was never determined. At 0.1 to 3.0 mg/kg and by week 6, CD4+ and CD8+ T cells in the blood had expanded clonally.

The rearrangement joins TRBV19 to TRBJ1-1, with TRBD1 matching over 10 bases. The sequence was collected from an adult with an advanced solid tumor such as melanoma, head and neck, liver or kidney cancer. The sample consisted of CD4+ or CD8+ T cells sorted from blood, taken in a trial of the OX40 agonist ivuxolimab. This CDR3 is CASSAFSRDRGTFF. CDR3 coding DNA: TGTGCCAGTAGTGCATTCTCGCGGGACAGGGGAACTTTCTTT.